This record looks at one TCR beta chain sequence and its context. Its antigen is as yet unknown. This entry belongs to a study of beta chain features in type 1 diabetes. Germline CDR1 is SGHNT and CDR2 is YYREEE (reference sequence). The CDR3 loop spans 15 amino acids. V was pared by 3 bases and J by 3 bases, with 3 bases of the junction left unmatched. Overall study results and limits: For Type 1 diabetes patients, all four CD4+ subsets carried TCRB CDR3s that were moderately but significantly shorter.

The study reverse transcribed the entire isolated RNA, so it sequenced expressed TCRB transcripts. The method was immunoSEQ multiplex PCR; TCRdb's version includes in-frame clones alone and lacks a portion of them. The profile shows just over 150,000 clones, over 8.5% of them singletons. The receptor was isolated from a young man in good health. Sequenced material: central memory CD4+ T cells from blood. This chain connects TRBV5-4 to TRBJ2-3, with 11 bases fitting TRBD2. Written as DNA, the CDR3 is TGTGCCAGCAGCTCGCGGACTAGCGGGACAGATACGCAGTATTTT. It specifies CASSSRTSGTDTQYF.